Listed below are T cell receptor beta chains from one sample, sequenced in a study of T-cell reconstitution after alpha-beta-depleted transplantation in children. TCRdb independently ran MiXCR on the PCR reads; one entry per CDR3 protein. The profile shows roughly 400,000 distinct CDR3 sequences, around 20% of them singletons. Sample: PBMCs from the stem cell graft donor, taken from the stem cell graft. These receptors were collected from a human donor who donated a stem cell graft to a child with acute myeloid leukemia. Both conserved end residues are part of each CDR3. The D gene is left open where the match is weak. Rows may omit the clone size; those that give it use once, few, many or a size class.

D,V,J,size,DNA,CDR3
TRBD1,TRBV6-5,TRBJ1-3,few,TGTGCCAGCAGAACCGAGACAGGGGGAGGAAACACCATATATTTT,CASRTETGGGNTIYF
TRBD1,TRBV12-3/TRBV12-4,TRBJ1-2,many,TGTGCCAGCAATCTCGACAGGGGGCTGTATGGCTACACCTTC,CASNLDRGLYGYTF
TRBD2,TRBV20-1,TRBJ2-7,few,TGCAGTGCTAGCTCGACTAGCGGGAGGAAATTATACGAGCAGTACTTC,CSASSTSGRKLYEQYF
.,TRBV5-1,TRBJ1-6,few,TGCGCCAGCAGCTTGGAGCCACAGGGTCGAGATTCACCCCTCCACTTT,CASSLEPQGRDSPLHF
TRBD2,TRBV29-1,TRBJ2-1,many,TGCAGCGTTTGCGTAGCGGGAGCCGGCAATGAGCAGTTCTTC,CSVCVAGAGNEQFF
TRBD2,TRBV7-9,TRBJ2-2,.,TGTGCCAGCACCTCGACGCGGGAGGCCTACACCGGGGAGCTGTTTTTT,CASTSTREAYTGELFF
TRBD1,TRBV28,TRBJ2-6,.,TGTGCCAGCAGCCGGGACAGGGGTTTTGGGGCCAACGTCCTGACTTTC,CASSRDRGFGANVLTF
TRBD2,TRBV5-1,TRBJ2-7,.,TGCGCCAGCAGCGGGGGACTAGCGGACTACGAGCAGTACTTC,CASSGGLADYEQYF
.,TRBV28,TRBJ1-6,few,TGTGCCAGCCAAGCCTACAGGGAGGGTAATTCACCCCTCCACTTT,CASQAYREGNSPLHF
.,TRBV12-3/TRBV12-4,TRBJ2-1,few,TGTGCCAGCAGTGCGGGGAGTCTGGATGAGCAGTTCTTC,CASSAGSLDEQFF
TRBD1,TRBV12-3/TRBV12-4,TRBJ2-2,.,TGTGCCAGCAGTAAGACAGGGAAGAACACCGGGGAGCTGTTTTTT,CASSKTGKNTGELFF
.,TRBV29-1,TRBJ1-2,many,TGCAGCGTTGCCCTCTACAGGGATCATTCTGGCTACACCTTC,CSVALYRDHSGYTF
.,TRBV20-1,TRBJ2-7,many,TGCAGTGCTAGAGACTCAGGCGGGACGCACTACGAGCAGTACTTC,CSARDSGGTHYEQYF
.,TRBV20-1,TRBJ2-7,few,TGCAGTGCTATCTGGACTGGCTCCTACGAGCAGTACTTC,CSAIWTGSYEQYF
TRBD1,TRBV20-1,TRBJ1-1,.,TGCAGTGCCCCGGGACAGGGGGCATGGGAAGCTTTCTTT,CSAPGQGAWEAFF
TRBD2,TRBV20-1,TRBJ2-5,.,TGCAGTGCTAGAACTCTAGCGGGAGAGAACAGAGAGACCCAGTACTTC,CSARTLAGENRETQYF
.,TRBV15,TRBJ1-1,many,TGTGCCACCAGCAGAGAGACACCCCTGACGGAGGCTTTCTTT,CATSRETPLTEAFF
.,TRBV7-2,TRBJ1-5,few,TGTGCCAGCAGCTTCCCAGGGACTAGCAATCAGCCCCAGCATTTT,CASSFPGTSNQPQHF
TRBD1,TRBV15,TRBJ1-2,.,TGTGCCACCAGCAGATTTGTGACAGGGGGTATTTCTAGCTACACCTTC,CATSRFVTGGISSYTF
.,TRBV3-1,TRBJ1-1,.,TGTGCCAGCAGCCAAGTGGGGGCGAGGACTGAAGCTTTCTTT,CASSQVGARTEAFF
.,TRBV12-3/TRBV12-4,TRBJ2-7,many,TGTGCCAGCAGTCGGACACGCTACGAGCAGTACTTC,CASSRTRYEQYF
.,TRBV27,TRBJ2-7,.,TGTGCCAGCAGTTTAGCGGGACCCCTCGAGCAGTACTTC,CASSLAGPLEQYF
TRBD1,TRBV9,TRBJ2-3,few,TGTGCCAGCAGCGTAGGGACAGGACCCACAGATACGCAGTATTTT,CASSVGTGPTDTQYF
TRBD1,TRBV18,TRBJ2-1,many,TGTGCCAGCTCTCCCGGGACAGGTAATGAGCAGTTCTTC,CASSPGTGNEQFF
TRBD2,TRBV28,TRBJ2-1,.,TGTGCCAGCGGATGGACTAGCGGGCCCTACAATGAGCAGTTCTTC,CASGWTSGPYNEQFF
TRBD2,TRBV20-1,TRBJ2-3,few,TGCAGTGCTTCGGGACTAGCGGGAGGGGCAGATACGCAGTATTTT,CSASGLAGGADTQYF
.,TRBV12-3/TRBV12-4,TRBJ2-5,few,TGTGCCAGCAGTTTTGAGGGTAAAGAGACCCAGTACTTC,CASSFEGKETQYF
.,TRBV21-1,TRBJ2-6,many,TGTGCCAGCAGCAAAGAGGTCGACCCCCACTCTGGGGCCAACGTCCTGACTTTC,CASSKEVDPHSGANVLTF
.,TRBV5-1,TRBJ2-7,.,TGCGCCAGCAGCTTGGAACCGGGTAAGCCCTACGAGCAGTACTTC,CASSLEPGKPYEQYF
TRBD1,TRBV12-3/TRBV12-4,TRBJ1-4,.,TGTGCCAGCAGGTCCGACAGGGGGGGCGAAAAACTGTTTTTT,CASRSDRGGEKLFF
.,TRBV7-2,TRBJ2-3,many,TGTGCCAGCAGCTTAGGGGGGAGAGATACGCAGTATTTT,CASSLGGRDTQYF
.,TRBV12-3/TRBV12-4,TRBJ2-1,few,TGTGCCAGCAGTTTAGTTAGCCCCAATGAGCAGTTCTTC,CASSLVSPNEQFF